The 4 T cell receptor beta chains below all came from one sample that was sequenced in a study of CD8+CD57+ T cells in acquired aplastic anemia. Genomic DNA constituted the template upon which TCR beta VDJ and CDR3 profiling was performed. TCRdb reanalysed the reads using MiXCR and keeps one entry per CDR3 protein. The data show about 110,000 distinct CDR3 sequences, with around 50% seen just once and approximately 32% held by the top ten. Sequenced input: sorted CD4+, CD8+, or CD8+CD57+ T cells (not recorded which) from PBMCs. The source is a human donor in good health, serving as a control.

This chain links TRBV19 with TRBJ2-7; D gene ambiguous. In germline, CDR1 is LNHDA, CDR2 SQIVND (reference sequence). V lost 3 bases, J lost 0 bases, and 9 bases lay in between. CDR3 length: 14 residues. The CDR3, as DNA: TGTGCCAGTAGTATTGCCGATTTCTCCTACGAGCAGTACTTC. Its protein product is CASSIADFSYEQYF.

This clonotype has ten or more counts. The CDR3 DNA reads TGCGCCAGCAGCCAAGAGATCGAGGGGACCTACAATGAGCAGTTCTTC. It is translated as CASSQEIEGTYNEQFF. The chain is built from TRBV4-1 and TRBJ2-1; D might be TRBD1 or TRBD2, each matching 5 bases. V dropped 0 bases and J dropped 2 bases, with 11 bases sitting between them. The CDR3 sequence is 16 residues long. Germline CDR1 and CDR2: MGHRA and YSYEKL.

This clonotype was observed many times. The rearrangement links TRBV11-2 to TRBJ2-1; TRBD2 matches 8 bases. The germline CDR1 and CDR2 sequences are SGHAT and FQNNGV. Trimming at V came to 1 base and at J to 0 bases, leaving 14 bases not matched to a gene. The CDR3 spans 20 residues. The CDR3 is CASSLGSVFGGDSSYNEQFF. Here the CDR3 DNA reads TGTGCCAGCAGCTTAGGGTCGGTCTTCGGGGGGGATAGCTCCTACAATGAGCAGTTCTTC. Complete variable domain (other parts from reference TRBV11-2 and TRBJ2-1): EAGVAQSPRYKIIEKRQSVAFWCNPISGHATLYWYQQILGQGPKLLIQFQNNGVVDDSQLPKDRFSAERLKGVDSTLKIQPAKLEDSAVYLCASSLGSVFGGDSSYNEQFFGPGTRLTVL.

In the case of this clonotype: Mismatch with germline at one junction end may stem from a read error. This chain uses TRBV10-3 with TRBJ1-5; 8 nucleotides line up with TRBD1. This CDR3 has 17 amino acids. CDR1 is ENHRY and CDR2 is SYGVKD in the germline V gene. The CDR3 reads CASSYVTGVGYNQPQHF. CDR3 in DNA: TGTGCCAGCAGTTACGTGACAGGGGTGGGGTACAATCAGCCCCAGCATTTT.